What follows are 23 T cell receptor beta chains derived from one specimen sequenced in a study of control samples from healthy donors and cancer patients. Clones were read by immunoSEQ multiplex PCR, and TCRdb kept only the in-frame ones, dropping some. The sample includes about 34,000 clones, about 85% of them seen just once. The source material was PBMCs. The receptors stem from a woman in her 40s with lung cancer.

CDR3 sequence (DNA): TGTGCCACTTCACTGAGCTCCTACAATGAGCAGTTCTTC. It is translated as CATSLSSYNEQFF. The rearrangement joins TRBV10-3 to TRBJ2-1; D is undetermined. Trimming shortened V by 10 bases and J by 0 bases, and 10 bases separated the two germline ends. Germline V CDR1 and CDR2: ENHRY, SYGVKD. The CDR3 loop spans 13 amino acids.

The chain employs TRBV29-1 and TRBJ2-2, with unresolved D. The V gene lost 6 bases and the J gene lost 0 bases, with 8 bases spanning the gap. The CDR3 totals 13 residues. The germline V gene encodes CDR1 SQVTM and CDR2 ANQGSEA. The CDR3 protein is CSVRRTNTGELFF. CDR3 nucleotide sequence: TGCAGCGTGCGACGCACGAACACCGGGGAGCTGTTTTTT.

The J gene is TRBJ2-2, the V gene TRBV9, with 10 bases that match TRBD2. Germline CDR1 and CDR2: SGDLS and YYNGEE. This CDR3 is built from 21 residues. Losses at the gene ends were 0 bases for V and 0 bases for J; bases not matched to a gene: 14. CDR3 DNA: TGTGCCAGCAGCGTAGACCCCTCGGGTAGCGGGGGGCCCGCGAACACCGGGGAGCTGTTTTTT. Amino acid sequence: CASSVDPSGSGGPANTGELFF.

This clone appeared once. The gene calls are TRBV4-1 and TRBJ2-1; 7 bases are a match to TRBD2. J gave up 1 base and V 1 base, and 1 base lay outside the gene matches. The CDR3 is 15 amino acids. Germline-derived CDR1 and CDR2 are MGHRA and YSYEKL. CDR3: CASSQVGGSYNEQFF. The DNA of the CDR3 is TGCGCCAGCAGCCAAGTCGGGGGGTCCTACAATGAGCAGTTCTTC.

V and J are TRBV3-1 (or the pseudogene TRBV3-2) and TRBJ2-1, with D tentatively TRBD2 (5 bases). The V gene lost 0 bases and the J gene lost 3 bases, with 9 bases spanning the gap. The V gene's germline CDR1 is LGHDT and CDR2 YNNKEL (reference sequence). This CDR3 is 15 amino acids long. CDR3 nucleotides: TGTGCCAGCAGCCAAGAAGTCGACTACTACAATGAGCAGTTCTTC. This gives the protein CASSQEVDYYNEQFF.

A word on this clone: Compared with germline, one end of the junction differs, possibly owing to a read error. The chain is built from TRBV11-2 and TRBJ1-1; unclear D gene. The CDR3 contains 13 residues. Germline V lookup: CDR1 SGHAT, CDR2 FQNNGV. The CDR3 reads CAGSFEGYTEAFF. In DNA form, the CDR3 reads TGTGCCGGCAGCTTTGAAGGGTACACTGAAGCTTTCTTT.

V gene TRBV27 combines with J gene TRBJ1-1, with D possibly being TRBD1 (5 bases). The V and J ends lost 5 bases and 4 bases respectively, with 14 bases between them. The germline CDR1 and CDR2 sequences are MNHEY and SMNVEV (reference sequence). The CDR3 has 14 amino acids. CDR3 in DNA: TGTGCCAGCAGTGCACGGGGGTTTGCCACTGAAGCTTTCTTT. Translation gives CASSARGFATEAFF.

This rearrangement joins TRBV19 to TRBJ1-2, with a weak D call TRBD1 (6 bases). From germline, CDR1 is LNHDA and CDR2 SQIVND (reference sequence). The CDR3 covers 15 residues. Trimming removed 4 bases from V and 9 bases from J, with 21 bases in between. DNA of the CDR3: TGTGCCAGTAGTACCGGGGACACCTGGTCTATGAGCTACACCTTC. Its translation: CASSTGDTWSMSYTF.

The rearrangement links TRBV7-3 to TRBJ1-1; 11 bases are a match to TRBD1. The CDR3 has 17 amino acids. Germline trimming cut 5 bases from V and 1 base from J; bases unmatched to any gene: 9. The germline CDR1 and CDR2 sequences are SGHTA and FQGTGA. The CDR3 is CASSLGAGTGGNTEAFF. Here the CDR3 DNA reads TGTGCCAGCAGCCTCGGGGCAGGGACAGGGGGGAACACTGAAGCTTTCTTT.

The gene calls are TRBV19 and TRBJ1-2; D is perhaps TRBD1 (6 bases). Trimming took off 3 bases at V and 0 bases at J, with 14 bases between the two ends. The CDR3 sequence is 16 residues long. Germline V CDR1 and CDR2: LNHDA, SQIVND (reference sequence). The CDR3 nucleotides read TGTGCCAGTAGTATCAGAGGGCAGGGGACTAACTATGGCTACACCTTC. Amino acid sequence: CASSIRGQGTNYGYTF.

The chain has TRBV2 and TRBJ1-2; 11 nucleotides agree with TRBD1. The CDR3 covers 14 residues. V lost 6 bases and J lost 6; bases outside the gene matches: 6. CDR1 is SNHLY and CDR2 is FYNNEI in the germline V gene. The CDR3 here is CASSRGQGVDGYTF. In DNA form, the CDR3 reads TGTGCCAGCAGCCGGGGACAGGGGGTAGATGGCTACACCTTC. The full variable domain, with the rest looked up from reference TRBV2 and TRBJ1-2, is EPEVTQTPSHQVTQMGQEVILRCVPISNHLYFYWYRQILGQKVEFLVSFYNNEISEKSEIFDDQFSVERPDGSNFTLKIRSTKLEDSAMYFCASSRGQGVDGYTFGSGTRLTVV.

This chain joins TRBV7-9 and TRBJ1-3, with D possibly matching TRBD1 (5 bases). The CDR3 sequence is 14 residues long. Between the trimmed V and J ends, which lost 6 bases and 2 bases, there was a span of 11 bases. Germline V gene data show CDR1 as SEHNR and CDR2 as FQNEAQ (reference sequence). The DNA for the CDR3 is TGTGCCAGCAGGCAAGGGACGGCTGGAAACACCATATATTTT. It translates to CASRQGTAGNTIYF.

This chain uses TRBV11-2 with TRBJ2-7; 7 bases are shared with TRBD1. Trimming cost V 5 bases and J 0 bases; bases outside gene matches: 10. CDR1 is SGHAT, CDR2 FQNNGV, per germline. The CDR3 is made up of 16 amino acids. The CDR3, as DNA: TGTGCCAGCAGCCCCCTCCCCAGGGGGAACTCCTACGAGCAGTACTTC. It codes for CASSPLPRGNSYEQYF.

The V and J genes are TRBV28 and TRBJ1-2; unclear D gene. CDR1 is MDHEN, CDR2 SYDVKM, per germline. The V and J ends lost 3 bases and 2 bases respectively, with 7 bases between them. The CDR3 is made up of 13 amino acids. This CDR3 is CASSFGENYGYTF. CDR3 bases: TGTGCCAGCAGTTTTGGGGAAAACTATGGCTACACCTTC.

This chain links TRBV4-1 with TRBJ2-7; D gene unclear. Trimming left V 0 bases short and J 6 bases short, with 15 bases between. CDR3 size: 15 residues. Germline V gene data show CDR1 as MGHRA and CDR2 as YSYEKL. DNA of the CDR3: TGCGCCAGCAGCCAAGATCCCACACTTCGGAGCGAGCAGTACTTC. Translation: CASSQDPTLRSEQYF.

Written as DNA, the CDR3 is TGTGCCAGCTCACCGTCGGAAGAGACCCAGTACTTC. It encodes CASSPSEETQYF. The genes are TRBV18 and TRBJ2-5; D is ambiguous. The ends were cut back, 3 bases at V and 3 bases at J, with 5 bases in the middle. This CDR3 spans 12 amino acids. In germline, CDR1 is KGHSH, CDR2 LQKENI.

The chain is built from TRBV28 and TRBJ2-1, with a possible D match to TRBD1 (5 bases). Germline lookup yields CDR1 MDHEN and CDR2 SYDVKM. V was trimmed by 3 bases and J by 9 bases, leaving 6 bases between them. This CDR3 region has 11 residues. In nucleotides, the CDR3 is TGTGCCAGCAGTTTCCAGGGTGAGCAGTTCTTC. Protein product: CASSFQGEQFF.

This chain connects TRBV5-1 to TRBJ1-6; D ambiguous. Per germline, CDR1 SGHRS and CDR2 YFSETQ. CDR3 length: 13 residues. V lost 0 bases and J 10 bases, leaving 8 bases between the germline ends. CDR3 region: CASSLVLTSPLHF. DNA of the CDR3: TGCGCCAGCAGCTTGGTACTCACCTCACCCCTCCACTTT.

Only one count was recorded for this clone. The DNA for the CDR3 is TGTGCCAGCAGCTTAGGGGCTGGAAACACCATATATTTT. Translated: CASSLGAGNTIYF. V is TRBV7-2 and J is TRBJ1-3; no clear D gene. Germline V gene sequence: CDR1 SGHTA, CDR2 FQGNSA. This CDR3 contains 13 residues. Trimming left V 1 base short and J 2 bases short, with 3 bases between.

This chain uses TRBV7-6 with TRBJ2-3, with 9 bases aligning to TRBD2. CDR1 is SGHVS and CDR2 is FNYEAQ in the germline V gene. Losses at the gene ends were 4 bases for V and 2 bases for J; bases not matched to a gene: 19. The CDR3 is 20 residues long. CDR3 amino acids: CASSSFLERGAPLFTDTQYF. The CDR3 bases are TGTGCCAGCAGCTCTTTTTTAGAGCGGGGGGCCCCCCTATTCACAGATACGCAGTATTTT.

The V and J genes are TRBV5-4 and TRBJ2-3; TRBD1 aligns across 12 bases. Losses at the gene ends were 2 bases for V and 1 base for J; bases not matched to a gene: 8. This CDR3 is built from 18 residues. Germline V CDR1 and CDR2: SGHNT, YYREEE (reference sequence). The CDR3 protein is CASSFGDRGLRGTDTQYF. DNA of the CDR3: TGTGCCAGCAGCTTTGGGGACAGGGGGCTTCGGGGCACAGATACGCAGTATTTT.

The chain links TRBV28 to TRBJ2-6; tentatively, D is TRBD1 (6 bases). The CDR3 consists of 16 residues. CDR1 MDHEN and CDR2 SYDVKM come from the germline V gene. V lost 2 bases, J lost 2 bases, and 10 bases lay in between. Here the CDR3 DNA reads TGTGCCAGCAGTTTAATCAAGGGGGCTGGGGCCAACGTCCTGACTTTC. Its protein product is CASSLIKGAGANVLTF.

The gene calls are TRBV4-2 and TRBJ1-4; tentatively, D is TRBD1 (6 bases). CDR1 is LGHNA, CDR2 YNFKEQ, per germline. The CDR3 is 16 residues long. V was pared by 3 bases and J by 5 bases, with 16 bases between. The CDR3 nucleotides are TGTGCCAGCAGCCAGGCTAACAGGGTCGGCAATGAAAAACTGTTTTTT. Amino acid sequence: CASSQANRVGNEKLFF.